Here is one T cell receptor beta chain with its context. Its antigen remains unidentified. One base away there is no much larger clone; base qualities are not given. This specimen comes from a study of blood T cell repertoires in COVID-19 (TCRdb year 2020). As for the study more broadly: Samples from collaborators originated in the United States, Italy and Spain and spanned both the acute and convalescent phases of COVID-19. The material from the prospective study consisted of cDNA or gDNA derived from T cells, B-cell-depleted T cells, or PBMCs. The dataset comprised deeply sampled blood TCRbeta repertoires from subjects exposed to, actively infected with, or recovered from COVID-19. The repertoires were made available in a free public database intended to serve as a resource for research on the immune response to SARS-CoV-2. Samples were obtained from the ongoing ImmuneRACE study (first 160 participants) and from 1,254 subjects provided by 6 global collaborators. Sample metadata almost always included a de-identified subject ID, COVID-19 status, age in years and sex. Where available, HLA class I and class II types were taken from metadata supplied by the sample provider and were not determined by assay-based typing.

The V and J ends are trimmed by 6 bases and 3 bases, leaving 15 bases between them. Per the germline V gene, MNHEY is the CDR1 and SVGAGI is the CDR2. The CDR3 holds 14 amino acids from the cysteine to the phenylalanine. Only CDR3 DNA is held: 42 bases, read in frame from base 1. Each collaborating institution followed its own protocols to collect whole blood in K2EDTA tubes. For TCRbeta analysis, collaborators shipped samples as frozen whole blood, isolated PBMCs, or DNA extracted from either of those sample types. Broad study findings and their caveats: The quantity of clinical and demographic metadata differed by source and by participant and was supplied without curation.

TCRbeta CDR3 regions were amplified from genomic DNA by means of the immunoSEQ Assay, a bias-controlled multiplex PCR. Concerning the study's data processing: The number of nucleated cells in each sample was estimated from the amplification of reference gene primers within the assay. To quantify the absolute abundance of each unique TCRbeta CDR3 rearrangement, sequence reads were collapsed and filtered. For each sample, productive Simpson clonality was calculated as the square root of Simpson's diversity index across productive rearrangements. TCRdb retrieved this table from immuneACCESS and kept in-frame rearrangements only. Not all clones are present; in checked studies, unresolved V genes account for under half, and no reason is known for the remainder. V, J and clone size reflect that table, while D and trimming were determined from the DNA. Within this sample are some 120,000 clones, with under 90% of them counted one time only. Clones ranked in the top ten supply about 3.9% of the sample.

The chain employs TRBV6-5 and TRBJ2-7; TRBD1 could be the D gene, as 6 bases match. Specimen: peripheral blood. The origin of this receptor is a man aged 55 to 70 with acute or convalescent COVID-19. The CDR3 protein: CASRHDRSLYEQYF. The nucleotide sequence is given as TGTGCCAGCAGGCACGACAGGTCCCTCTACGAGCAGTACTTC.